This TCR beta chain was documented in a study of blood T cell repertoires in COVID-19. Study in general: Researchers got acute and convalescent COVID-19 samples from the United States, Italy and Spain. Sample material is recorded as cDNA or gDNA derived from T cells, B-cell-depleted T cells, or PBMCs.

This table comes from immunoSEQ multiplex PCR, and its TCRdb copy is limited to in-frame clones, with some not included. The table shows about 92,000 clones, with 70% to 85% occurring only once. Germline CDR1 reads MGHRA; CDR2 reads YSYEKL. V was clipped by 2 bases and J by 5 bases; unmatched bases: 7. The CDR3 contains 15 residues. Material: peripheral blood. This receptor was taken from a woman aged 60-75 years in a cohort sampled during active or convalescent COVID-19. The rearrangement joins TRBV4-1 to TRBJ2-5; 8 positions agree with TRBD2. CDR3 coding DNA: TGCGCCAGCAGCCAACCTCGGGGGGGGGCGGAGACCCAGTACTTC. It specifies CASSQPRGGAETQYF.